This entry features one T cell receptor (beta chain) sequence. Using immunoSEQ multiplex PCR, the repertoire was profiled, and TCRdb retains in-frame clones only, with some absent. This sample yields about 130,000 clones, of which under 90% are seen a single time; 2% to 2.5% belongs to the top ten. CDR1 MDHEN and CDR2 SYDVKM come from the germline V gene. V was shortened by 8 bases and J by 0 bases, with 23 bases between the two germline ends. CDR3 size: 19 residues. The data were obtained in a study of cytomegalovirus exposure and HLA in healthy donors. Sequencing input: PBMCs. This chain joins TRBV28 and TRBJ2-6; D remains ambiguous. The receptor was derived from a woman younger than 35 in good health and CMV-seronegative. This CDR3 is CASRRRLGTRFSGANVLTF. For the CDR3, the DNA is TGTGCCAGCCGGCGCCGCTTGGGCACTCGGTTCTCTGGGGCCAACGTCCTGACTTTC.